This TCR beta chain was identified in a study of cytomegalovirus exposure and HLA in healthy donors. Study-wide results and limits: Reports state that TCR beta sequences accurately predicted most subjects' HLA-A and HLA-B alleles. In an earlier analysis, productive rearrangement rates for most beta V segments clustered near 87% or 30%.

The study ran its PCR with 60 Vbeta and 13 Jbeta primers. The repertoire was sequenced with immunoSEQ multiplex PCR; TCRdb's copy has only in-frame clones and lacks some. There are around 130,000 clones in the sample; roughly four fifths occur only once, and around 3.2% lies in the top ten. A remark on this clone: The antigen remains undetermined.

Trimming took 3 bases from V and 0 from J, leaving 12 bases between them. This CDR3 region has 15 residues. The germline gives CDR1 SGHTA, CDR2 FQGNSA. The J gene is TRBJ2-7, the V gene TRBV7-2, with D perhaps TRBD1 (6 bases). The TCR sequence derives from a man aged 30 to 39 in good health and CMV-seronegative. The source material was PBMCs. The CDR3 coding sequence is TGTGCCAGCAGCTTGACGCAGGGGTTCTCCTACGAGCAGTACTTC. Its protein product is CASSLTQGFSYEQYF.